This TCR beta chain was sequenced in a study of technical replicates of blood from a handful of donors. The data were produced by immunoSEQ multiplex PCR, yet TCRdb's version contains in-frame clones alone and is incomplete. The table lists about 79,000 clones, around 94% of them singletons, with about 0.26% in the top ten. Trimming took 6 bases from V and 5 from J; bases not matched to a gene: 6. CDR3 length: 13 amino acids. Germline V lookup: CDR1 LNHDA, CDR2 SQIVND (reference sequence). V usage is TRBV19 and J usage is TRBJ1-1; 7 bases match TRBD1. This clonotype originated in a human donor in good health. The specimen was T cells isolated from PBMCs. In DNA, the CDR3 is TGTGCCAGTAGCCTGATGGGACAGACTGAAGCTTTCTTT. Its translation: CASSLMGQTEAFF. Supplemented by reference TRBV19 and TRBJ1-1, the full variable domain reads DGGITQSPKYLFRKEGQNVTLSCEQNLNHDAMYWYRQDPGQGLRLIYYSQIVNDFQKGDIAEGYSVSREKKESFPLTVTSAQKNPTAFYLCASSLMGQTEAFFGQGTRLTVV.